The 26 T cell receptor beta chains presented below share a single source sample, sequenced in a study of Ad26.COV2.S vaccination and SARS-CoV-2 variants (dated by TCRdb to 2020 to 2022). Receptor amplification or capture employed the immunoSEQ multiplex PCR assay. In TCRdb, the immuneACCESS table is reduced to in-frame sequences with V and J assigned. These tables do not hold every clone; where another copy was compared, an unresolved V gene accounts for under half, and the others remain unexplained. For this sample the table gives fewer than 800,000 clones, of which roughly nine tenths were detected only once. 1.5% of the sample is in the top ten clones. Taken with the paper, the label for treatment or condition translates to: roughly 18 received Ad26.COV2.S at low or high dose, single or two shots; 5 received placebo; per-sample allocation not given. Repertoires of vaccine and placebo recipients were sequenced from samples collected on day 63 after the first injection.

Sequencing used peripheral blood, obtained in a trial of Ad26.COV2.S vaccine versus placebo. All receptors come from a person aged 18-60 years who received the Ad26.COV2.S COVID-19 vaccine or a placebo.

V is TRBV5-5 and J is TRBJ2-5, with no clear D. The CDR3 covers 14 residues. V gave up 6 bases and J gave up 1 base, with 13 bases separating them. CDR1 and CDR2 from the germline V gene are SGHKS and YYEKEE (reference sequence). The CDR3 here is CASNRVGTQETQYF. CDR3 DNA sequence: TGTGCCAGCAACCGAGTCGGCACCCAAGAGACCCAGTACTTC.

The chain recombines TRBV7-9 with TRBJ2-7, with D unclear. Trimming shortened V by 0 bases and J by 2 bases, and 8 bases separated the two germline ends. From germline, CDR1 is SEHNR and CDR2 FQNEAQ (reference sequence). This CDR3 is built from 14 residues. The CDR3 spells CASSLAPATYEQYF. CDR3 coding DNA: TGTGCCAGCAGCTTAGCTCCGGCGACCTACGAGCAGTACTTC.

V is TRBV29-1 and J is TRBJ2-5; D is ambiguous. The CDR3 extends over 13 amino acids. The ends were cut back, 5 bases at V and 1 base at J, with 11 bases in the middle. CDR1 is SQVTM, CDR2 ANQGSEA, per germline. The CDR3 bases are TGCAGCGTTTACAAGAGGCTCCAAGAGACCCAGTACTTC. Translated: CSVYKRLQETQYF.

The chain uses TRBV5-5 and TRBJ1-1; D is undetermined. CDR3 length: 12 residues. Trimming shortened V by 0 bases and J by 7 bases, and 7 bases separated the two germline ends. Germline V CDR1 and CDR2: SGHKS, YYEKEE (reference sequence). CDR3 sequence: CASSLERFEAFF. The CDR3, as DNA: TGTGCCAGCAGCTTGGAAAGGTTTGAAGCTTTCTTT.

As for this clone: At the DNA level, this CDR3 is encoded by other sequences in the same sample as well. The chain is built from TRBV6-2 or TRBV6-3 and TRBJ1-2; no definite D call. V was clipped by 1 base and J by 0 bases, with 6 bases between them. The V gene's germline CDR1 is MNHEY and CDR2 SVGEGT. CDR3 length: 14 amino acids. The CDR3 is CASSYLGPNYGYTF. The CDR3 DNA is TGTGCCAGCAGTTACTTGGGTCCTAACTATGGCTACACCTTC.

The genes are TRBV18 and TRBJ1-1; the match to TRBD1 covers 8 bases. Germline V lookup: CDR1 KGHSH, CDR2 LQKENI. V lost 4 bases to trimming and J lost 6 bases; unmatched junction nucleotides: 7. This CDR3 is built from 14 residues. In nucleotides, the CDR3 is TGTGCCAGCTCACTCGGACAGGGTAACCCTGAAGCTTTCTTT. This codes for CASSLGQGNPEAFF.

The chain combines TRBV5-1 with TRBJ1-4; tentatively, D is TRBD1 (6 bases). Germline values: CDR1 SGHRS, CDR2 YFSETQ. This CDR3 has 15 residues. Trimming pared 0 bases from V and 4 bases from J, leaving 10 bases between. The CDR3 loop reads CASSLAGQINEKLFF. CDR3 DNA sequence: TGCGCCAGCAGCTTGGCCGGACAGATTAATGAAAAACTGTTTTTT. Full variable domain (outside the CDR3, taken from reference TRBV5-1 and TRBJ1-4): KAGVTQTPRYLIKTRGQQVTLSCSPISGHRSVSWYQQTPGQGLQFLFEYFSETQRNKGNFPGRFSGRQFSNSRSEMNVSTLELGDSALYLCASSLAGQINEKLFFGSGTQLSVL.

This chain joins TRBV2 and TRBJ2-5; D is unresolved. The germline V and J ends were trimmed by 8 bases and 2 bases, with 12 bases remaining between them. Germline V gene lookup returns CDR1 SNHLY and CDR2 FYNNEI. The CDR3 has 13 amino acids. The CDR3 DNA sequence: TGTGCCAGCGGGCTAACCCCTCAAGAGACCCAGTACTTC. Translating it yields CASGLTPQETQYF.

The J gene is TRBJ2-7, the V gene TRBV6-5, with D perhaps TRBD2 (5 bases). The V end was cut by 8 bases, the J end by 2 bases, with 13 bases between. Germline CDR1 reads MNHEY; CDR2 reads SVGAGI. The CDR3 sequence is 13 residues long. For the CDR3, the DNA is TGTGCCAGCGGGTTATGGACTCCCTACGAGCAGTACTTC. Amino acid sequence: CASGLWTPYEQYF.

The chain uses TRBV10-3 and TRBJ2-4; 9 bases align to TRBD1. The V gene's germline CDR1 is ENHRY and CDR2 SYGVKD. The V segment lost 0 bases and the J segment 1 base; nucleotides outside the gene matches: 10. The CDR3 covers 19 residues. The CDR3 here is CAISESLGTGTEAKNIQYF. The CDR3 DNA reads TGTGCCATCAGTGAGTCTTTGGGGACAGGGACGGAGGCCAAAAACATTCAGTACTTC.

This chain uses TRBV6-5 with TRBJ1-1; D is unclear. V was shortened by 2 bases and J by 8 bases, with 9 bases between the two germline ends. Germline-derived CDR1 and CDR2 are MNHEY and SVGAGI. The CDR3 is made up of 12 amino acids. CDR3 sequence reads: CASSYGFREAFF. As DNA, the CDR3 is TGTGCCAGCAGTTACGGGTTCCGGGAAGCTTTCTTT.

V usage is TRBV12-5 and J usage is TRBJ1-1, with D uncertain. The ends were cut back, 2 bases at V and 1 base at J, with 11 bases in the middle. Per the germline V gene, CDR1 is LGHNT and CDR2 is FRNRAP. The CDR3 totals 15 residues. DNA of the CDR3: TGTGCTAGTGGTTTGTTTGCCGGAGGGAACACTGAAGCTTTCTTT. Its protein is CASGLFAGGNTEAFF.

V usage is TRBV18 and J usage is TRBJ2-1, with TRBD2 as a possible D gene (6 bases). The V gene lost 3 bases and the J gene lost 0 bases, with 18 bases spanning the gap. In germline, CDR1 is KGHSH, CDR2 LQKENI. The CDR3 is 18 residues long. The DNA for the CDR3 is TGTGCCAGCTCACCTGAAGGAACAGGAGGGAACTCCTACAATGAGCAGTTCTTC. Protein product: CASSPEGTGGNSYNEQFF.

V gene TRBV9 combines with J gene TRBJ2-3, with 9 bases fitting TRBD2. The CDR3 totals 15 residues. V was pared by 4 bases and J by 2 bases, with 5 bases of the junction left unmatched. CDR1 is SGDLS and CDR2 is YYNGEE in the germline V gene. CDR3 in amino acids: CASSSSGTFTDTQYF. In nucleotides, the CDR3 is TGTGCCAGCAGCTCTAGCGGGACCTTCACAGATACGCAGTATTTT. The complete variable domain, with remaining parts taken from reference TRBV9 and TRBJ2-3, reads DSGVTQTPKHLITATGQRVTLRCSPRSGDLSVYWYQQSLDQGLQFLIQYYNGEERAKGNILERFSAQQFPDLHSELNLSSLELGDSALYFCASSSSGTFTDTQYFGPGTRLTVL.

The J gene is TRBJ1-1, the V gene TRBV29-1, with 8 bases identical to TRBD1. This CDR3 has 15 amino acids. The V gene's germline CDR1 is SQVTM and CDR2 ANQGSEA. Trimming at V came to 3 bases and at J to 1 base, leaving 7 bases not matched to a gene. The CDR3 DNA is TGCAGCGTTGAGTACCGGGACAGGCCGAACACTGAAGCTTTCTTT. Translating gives CSVEYRDRPNTEAFF.

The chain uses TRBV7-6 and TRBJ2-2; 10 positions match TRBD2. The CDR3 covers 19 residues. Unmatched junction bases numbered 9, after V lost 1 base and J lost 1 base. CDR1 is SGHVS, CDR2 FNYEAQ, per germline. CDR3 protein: CASSLGLPRTSGNTGELFF. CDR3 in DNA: TGTGCCAGCAGCTTAGGACTTCCGAGGACTAGCGGGAACACCGGGGAGCTGTTTTTT.

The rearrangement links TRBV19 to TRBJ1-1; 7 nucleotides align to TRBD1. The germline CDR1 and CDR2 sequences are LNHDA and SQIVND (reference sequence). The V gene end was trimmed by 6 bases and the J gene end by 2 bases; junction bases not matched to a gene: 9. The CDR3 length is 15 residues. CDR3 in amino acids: CASSTRTGPNTEAFF. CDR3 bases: TGTGCCAGTAGCACTCGGACAGGACCAAACACTGAAGCTTTCTTT.

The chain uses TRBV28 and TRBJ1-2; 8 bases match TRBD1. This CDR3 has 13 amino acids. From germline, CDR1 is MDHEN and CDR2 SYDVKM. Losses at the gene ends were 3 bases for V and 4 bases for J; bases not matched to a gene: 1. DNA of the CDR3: TGTGCCAGCAGTTTGACAGGGGCCTATGGCTACACCTTC. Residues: CASSLTGAYGYTF.

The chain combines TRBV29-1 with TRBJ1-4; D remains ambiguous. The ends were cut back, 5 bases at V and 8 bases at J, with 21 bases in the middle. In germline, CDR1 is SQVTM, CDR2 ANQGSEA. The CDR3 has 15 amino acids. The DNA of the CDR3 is TGCAGCGTTCAGGACCCCAAGGATGGTGAAGAAAAACTGTTTTTT. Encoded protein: CSVQDPKDGEEKLFF.

Here the CDR3 DNA reads TGTGCCACCAGTGATCCCCACAGGGGACCGGCCGGGGAGCTGTTTTTT. Its protein product is CATSDPHRGPAGELFF. V gene TRBV24-1 combines with J gene TRBJ2-2, with TRBD1 matching over 7 bases. This CDR3 is built from 16 residues. Germline assignment: CDR1 KGHDR and CDR2 SFDVKD. Trimming cost V 3 bases and J 6 bases; bases outside gene matches: 9.

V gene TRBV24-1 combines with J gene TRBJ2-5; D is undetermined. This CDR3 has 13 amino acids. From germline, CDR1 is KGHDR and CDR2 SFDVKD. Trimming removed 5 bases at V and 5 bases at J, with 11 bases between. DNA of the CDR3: TGTGCCACCAGTGTCTCCGGTGGGGAGACCCAGTACTTC. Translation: CATSVSGGETQYF.

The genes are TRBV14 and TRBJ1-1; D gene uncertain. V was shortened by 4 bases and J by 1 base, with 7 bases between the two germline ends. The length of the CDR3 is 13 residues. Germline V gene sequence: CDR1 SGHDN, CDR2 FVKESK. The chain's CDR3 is CASSLGRNTEAFF. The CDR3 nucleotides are TGTGCCAGCAGCCTAGGACGGAACACTGAAGCTTTCTTT.

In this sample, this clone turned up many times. The CDR3 bases are TGTGCCGTAGGGACAGGGGATAGCAATCAGCCCCAGCATTTT. Amino acid sequence: CAVGTGDSNQPQHF. This sequence joins TRBV10-3 and TRBJ1-5, with 10 bases lining up with TRBD1. The J segment lost 0 bases and the V segment lost 11 bases, leaving 4 bases of the junction unmatched. The CDR3 totals 14 residues. Germline V lookup: CDR1 ENHRY, CDR2 SYGVKD.

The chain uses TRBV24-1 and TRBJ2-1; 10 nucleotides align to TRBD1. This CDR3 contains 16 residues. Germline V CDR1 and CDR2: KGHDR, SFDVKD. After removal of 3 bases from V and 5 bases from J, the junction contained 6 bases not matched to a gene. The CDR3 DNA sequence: TGTGCCACCAGTGATGACAGGGGGCGCAGGGACAATGAGCAGTTCTTC. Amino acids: CATSDDRGRRDNEQFF.

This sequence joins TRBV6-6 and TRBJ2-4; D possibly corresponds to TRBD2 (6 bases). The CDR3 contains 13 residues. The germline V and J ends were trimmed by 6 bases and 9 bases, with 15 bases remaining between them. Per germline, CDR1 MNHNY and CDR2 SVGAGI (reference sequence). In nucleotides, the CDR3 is TGTGCCAGCAGCTCCCGGAGGGGCGTCATTCAGTACTTC. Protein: CASSSRRGVIQYF.

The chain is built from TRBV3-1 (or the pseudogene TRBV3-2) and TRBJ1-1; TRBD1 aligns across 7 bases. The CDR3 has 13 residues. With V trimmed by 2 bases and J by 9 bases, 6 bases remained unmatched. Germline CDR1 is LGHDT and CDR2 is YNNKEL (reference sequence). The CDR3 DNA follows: TGTGCCAGCAGCCAACAGGGGGAAGGCCAAGCTTTCTTT. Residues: CASSQQGEGQAFF.